This T cell receptor (beta chain) was recovered during a study of T cells in Graves' hyperthyroidism and ophthalmopathy. CDR3 length equals 17 residues. Trimming cost V 0 bases and J 7 bases, with 18 bases left between them. Germline V gives CDR1 LGHDT, CDR2 YNNKEL (reference sequence). This clonotype was seen a handful of times. Absence of ophthalmopathy progression within 18 months defined stable Graves' hyperthyroidism. The patients, who ranged from 18 to 65 in age, presented with newly diagnosed hyperthyroidism lasting under 2 months. Patients with uncontrolled infections, other autoimmune diseases, pregnancy or lactation were excluded. Researchers amplified the TCR beta CDR3 regions from RNA transcripts. When the TCR CDR3 underwent first-round RT-PCR, the HTBI primer set was used. TCRdb called the multiplex PCR reads again in MiXCR, with one record for every CDR3 protein. The sample shows roughly 660,000 distinct CDR3 sequences, 15% to 20% of them seen only once.

Sample: blood. This TCR came from a man in his fifties or sixties with Graves' hyperthyroidism. V usage is TRBV3-1 and J usage is TRBJ1-4; no firm D call. The CDR3 reads CASSQDNSGMWGEKLFF. CDR3 bases: TGTGCCAGCAGCCAAGATAATTCGGGAATGTGGGGTGAAAAACTGTTTTTT. The variable domain in full, with the rest retrieved from reference TRBV3-1 and TRBJ1-4, is DTAVSQTPKYLVTQMGNDKSIKCEQNLGHDTMYWYKQDSKKFLKIMFSYNNKELIINETVPNRFSPKSPDKAHLNLHINSLELGDSAVYFCASSQDNSGMWGEKLFFGSGTQLSVL.